This T cell receptor (beta chain) was found in a study of OX40 agonist ivuxolimab in advanced cancers. Study-wide context: While on treatment, patients had intravenous ivuxolimab at 0.01 to 10 mg/kg every 2 weeks. A male proportion of under 90% was recorded, with mean age approximately 60 years and range roughly 20 to 85. Study observations and caveats: At doses 0.1 to 3.0 mg/kg, CD4+ and CD8+ clones expanded. Clonal expansion among partial responders at 0.1-3.0 mg/kg ranked near the lowest.

The table came from immunoSEQ multiplex PCR; TCRdb's copy has only in-frame clones and leaves some out. In the table there are 90,000 to 100,000 clones, 70% to 90% of which are singletons. Of note for this clone: No antigen is known for it.

The receptor comes from an adult with an advanced solid tumor such as melanoma, head and neck, liver or kidney cancer. This material consisted of CD4+ or CD8+ T cells sorted from blood, taken in a trial of the OX40 agonist ivuxolimab.

The CDR3 is CASSLMGVQGETQYF. DNA for the CDR3: TGTGCCAGCAGCTTAATGGGGGTCCAAGGGGAGACCCAGTACTTC. The chain uses TRBV7-2 and TRBJ2-5, with D possibly being TRBD1 or TRBD2 (5 bases each). This CDR3 contains 15 residues. The V gene's germline CDR1 is SGHTA and CDR2 FQGNSA. Trimming pared 2 bases from V and 5 bases from J, leaving 15 bases between.